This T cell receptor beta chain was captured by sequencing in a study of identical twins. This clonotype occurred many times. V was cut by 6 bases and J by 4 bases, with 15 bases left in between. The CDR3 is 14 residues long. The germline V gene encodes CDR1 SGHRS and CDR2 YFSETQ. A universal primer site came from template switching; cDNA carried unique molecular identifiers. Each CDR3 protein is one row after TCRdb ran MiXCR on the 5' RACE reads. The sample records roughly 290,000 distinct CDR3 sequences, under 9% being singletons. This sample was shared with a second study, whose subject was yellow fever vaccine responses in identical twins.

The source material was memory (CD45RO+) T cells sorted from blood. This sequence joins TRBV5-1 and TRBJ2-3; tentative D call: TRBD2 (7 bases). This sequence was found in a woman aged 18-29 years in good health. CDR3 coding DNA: TGCGCCAGCACTTCTGGGGGGGCGGCAGATACGCAGTATTTT. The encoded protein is CASTSGGAADTQYF.